This record covers a single TCR beta chain. What it recognizes is unknown. The data originate from a study of cytomegalovirus exposure and HLA in healthy donors. As for the study in general: Of 300 to 500 genotyped donors, 81% clustered with self-reported Caucasian donors.

General study findings and limits: Cytomegalovirus status was reportedly diagnosed by the classifier with high sensitivity and specificity. A previous analysis found most TCR beta V segments productive roughly 87% or roughly 30% of the time.

Nominal health characterized the donors when sampled, though unrecorded immune exposures were likely. V was pared by 10 bases and J by 0 bases, with 16 bases between. Germline V gene data show CDR1 as LNHDA and CDR2 as SQIVND (reference sequence). The CDR3 is 15 residues long. Use of 60 Vbeta and 13 Jbeta primers characterized the PCR. Repertoires were generated with immunoSEQ multiplex PCR, while TCRdb's copy carries only in-frame clones and drops some. This listing includes over 150,000 clones. The sample comprised PBMCs. The sequence was obtained from a boy aged 5-17 years in good health and CMV-seronegative. J is TRBJ1-3 and V is TRBV19; D perhaps matches TRBD1 (5 bases). The CDR3 here is CATRTGPYSGNTIYF. As DNA, the CDR3 is TGTGCCACCCGAACAGGTCCCTACTCTGGAAACACCATATATTTT. The full variable domain, its missing parts supplied by reference TRBV19 and TRBJ1-3, is DGGITQSPKYLFRKEGQNVTLSCEQNLNHDAMYWYRQDPGQGLRLIYYSQIVNDFQKGDIAEGYSVSREKKESFPLTVTSAQKNPTAFYLCATRTGPYSGNTIYFGEGSWLTVV.